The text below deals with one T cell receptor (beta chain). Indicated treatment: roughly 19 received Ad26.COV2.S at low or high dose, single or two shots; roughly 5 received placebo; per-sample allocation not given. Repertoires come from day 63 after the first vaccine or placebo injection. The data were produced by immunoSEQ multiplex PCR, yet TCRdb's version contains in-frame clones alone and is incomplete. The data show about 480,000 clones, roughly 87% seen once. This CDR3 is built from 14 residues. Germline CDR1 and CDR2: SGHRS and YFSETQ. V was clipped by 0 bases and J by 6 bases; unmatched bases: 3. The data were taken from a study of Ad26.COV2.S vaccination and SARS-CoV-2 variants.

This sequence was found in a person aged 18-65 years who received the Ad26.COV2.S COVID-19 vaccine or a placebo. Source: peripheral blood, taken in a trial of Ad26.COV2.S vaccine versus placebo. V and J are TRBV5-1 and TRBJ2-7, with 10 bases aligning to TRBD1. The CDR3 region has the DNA TGCGCCAGCAGCTTGGGGGACAGGGGAGCCGAGCAGTACTTC. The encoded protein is CASSLGDRGAEQYF.